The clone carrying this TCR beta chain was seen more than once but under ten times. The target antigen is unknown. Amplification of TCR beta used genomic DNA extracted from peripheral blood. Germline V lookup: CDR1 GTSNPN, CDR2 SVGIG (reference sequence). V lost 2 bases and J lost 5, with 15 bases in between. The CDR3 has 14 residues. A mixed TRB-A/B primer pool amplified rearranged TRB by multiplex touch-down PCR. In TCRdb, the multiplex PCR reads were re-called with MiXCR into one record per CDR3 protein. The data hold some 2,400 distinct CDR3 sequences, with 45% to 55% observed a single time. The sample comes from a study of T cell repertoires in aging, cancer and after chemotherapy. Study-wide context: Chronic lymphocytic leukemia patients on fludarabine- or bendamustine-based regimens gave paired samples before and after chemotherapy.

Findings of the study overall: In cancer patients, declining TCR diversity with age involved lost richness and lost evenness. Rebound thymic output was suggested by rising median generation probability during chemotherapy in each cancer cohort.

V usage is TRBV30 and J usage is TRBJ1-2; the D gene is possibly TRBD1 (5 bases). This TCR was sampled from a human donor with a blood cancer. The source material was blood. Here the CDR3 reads CAWSFRGFPYGYTF. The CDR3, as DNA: TGTGCCTGGAGTTTCCGGGGCTTCCCTTATGGCTACACCTTC.